These 8 T cell receptor beta chains were sequenced from one sample in a study of cytomegalovirus exposure and HLA in healthy donors (TCRdb year 2017). Libraries were built with the immunoSEQ multiplex PCR assay. For the multiplex PCR, a mixture combining 60 forward primers for TCR Vbeta segments and 13 reverse primers for TCR Jbeta segments was used. TCRdb's version of the immuneACCESS table is confined to in-frame rearrangements and falls short of the full clone set. An unresolved V gene accounts for under half of the shortfall where checked; the remainder is of unknown origin. The sample table holds some 130,000 clones, of which roughly 80% were seen once. The ten largest make up 2.5% to 3.5% of the sample. Specimen: PBMCs. The source is a woman aged 25 to 39 in good health and CMV-seropositive.

This clone was counted between two and nine times. The chain employs TRBV7-3 and TRBJ2-1; D perhaps matches TRBD2 (7 bases). From germline, CDR1 is SGHTA and CDR2 FQGTGA. Deletions cut 1 base from V and 9 bases from J, with 16 bases between. The CDR3 contains 15 residues. In DNA, the CDR3 is TGTGCCAGCAGCTTAAGGGCAGGGGAGGGGGTTGAGCAGTTCTTC. Protein product: CASSLRAGEGVEQFF.

The sample holds a few counts of this clone. The rearrangement links TRBV13 to TRBJ2-1; the D gene is possibly TRBD2 (6 bases). The germline CDR1 and CDR2 sequences are PRHDT and FYEKMQ (reference sequence). The ends were cut back, 7 bases at V and 10 bases at J, with 20 bases in the middle. The CDR3 is 14 amino acids. The CDR3 coding sequence is TGTGCCAGCACCCCTAGGAGCGGGCAGATGGAGCAGTTCTTC. The encoded protein is CASTPRSGQMEQFF.

This clone occurred a few times. The genes are TRBV5-6 and TRBJ2-5; TRBD2 matches at 11 bases. Germline trimming cut 5 bases from V and 1 base from J; bases unmatched to any gene: 1. This CDR3 spans 14 amino acids. Germline assignment: CDR1 SGHDT and CDR2 YYEEEE. This CDR3 reads CASSGTSGQETQYF. The CDR3 DNA reads TGTGCCAGCAGTGGGACTAGCGGCCAAGAGACCCAGTACTTC.

The chain couples TRBV9 to TRBJ2-7; a possible D gene is TRBD2 (5 bases). Trimming took off 4 bases at V and 0 bases at J, with 11 bases between the two ends. The CDR3 consists of 14 residues. Germline CDR1 SGDLS, CDR2 YYNGEE. DNA of the CDR3: TGTGCCAGCAGCACTACTGAGGGCTCCTACGAGCAGTACTTC. Its translation: CASSTTEGSYEQYF.

This rearrangement joins TRBV5-1 to TRBJ1-2; perhaps TRBD1 as D (5 bases). Germline-derived CDR1 and CDR2 are SGHRS and YFSETQ. This CDR3 is 14 amino acids long. Trimming removed 4 bases at V and 6 bases at J, with 16 bases between. The CDR3 loop reads CASSQGAGVDGYTF. As DNA, the CDR3 is TGCGCCAGCAGCCAAGGAGCGGGGGTGGATGGCTACACCTTC.

The table lists this clone with a few counts. The CDR3 region is CASSPSTGRAGELFF. The CDR3 DNA follows: TGTGCCAGCAGCCCGTCGACAGGGCGCGCCGGGGAGCTGTTTTTT. The gene calls are TRBV7-9 and TRBJ2-2; 7 bases are a match to TRBD1. Germline V gene lookup returns CDR1 SEHNR and CDR2 FQNEAQ (reference sequence). CDR3 size: 15 residues. Germline trimming cut 5 bases from V and 6 bases from J; bases unmatched to any gene: 9.

J is TRBJ2-1 and V is TRBV9; a possible D gene is TRBD2 (6 bases). The CDR3 spans 17 residues. V lost 4 bases, J lost 0 bases, and 17 bases lay in between. Germline-derived CDR1 and CDR2 are SGDLS and YYNGEE. The CDR3 loop reads CASSTGGPRSSYNEQFF. The CDR3 region has the DNA TGTGCCAGCAGCACCGGGGGACCGAGGAGCTCCTACAATGAGCAGTTCTTC.

The chain is built from TRBV7-9 and TRBJ1-5; D possibly corresponds to TRBD1 (6 bases). The CDR3 has 14 amino acids. Trimming took 2 bases from V and 4 from J, leaving 9 bases between them. CDR1 and CDR2 from the germline V gene are SEHNR and FQNEAQ (reference sequence). CDR3 region: CASSLSQGNQPQHF. DNA for the CDR3: TGTGCCAGCAGCTTATCACAGGGAAATCAGCCCCAGCATTTT.